This TCR beta chain was retrieved from a study of identical twins. Everyone who gave samples was a healthy Caucasian. About this clonotype: Its antigen remains unknown.

Study observations and caveats: Abundant beta clonotypes from cord blood bore fewer insertions; memory repertoires lacked this pattern.

One entry per CDR3 protein results from TCRdb running MiXCR on the 5' RACE reads. Seen here are under 900,000 distinct CDR3 sequences, 15% to 20% observed once, and the top ten hold under 15%. V lost 5 bases and J 1 base, leaving 12 bases between the germline ends. The CDR3 sequence is 13 residues long. Germline values: CDR1 DFQATT, CDR2 SNEGSKA (reference sequence). The data were also submitted as part of a second study, on T cells expressing NK-cell markers. This second report adds: It was sorted CD3+CD56+NKG2C+, CD3+CD56+NKG2C- and CD3+CD56-NKG2C+ T cells that supplied the TCR beta repertoires. Just one sequenced donor of eight was HCMV-seronegative, while seven were seropositive.

Sample: PBMCs. The sequence derives from a woman under 30 in good health. V is TRBV20-1 and J is TRBJ2-7; D not resolved. The CDR3 region is CSARWARSYEQYF. CDR3 in DNA: TGCAGTGCTCGCTGGGCACGGTCCTACGAGCAGTACTTC.